This TCR beta chain came from a study of CD8 T cells in ankylosing spondylitis. Notes on the study in general: Researchers report that disease-linked clones proved CD8+ and relatively rare in peripheral blood. Ankylosing spondylitis blood appeared to carry a characteristic TCR beta motif of several highly homologous variants.

Germline loops: CDR1 SGHAT, CDR2 FQNNGV. Unmatched junction bases numbered 6, after V lost 5 bases and J lost 5 bases. The CDR3 covers 15 residues. To note about this clonotype: What it binds is not known.

TCRdb fed the 5' RACE reads into MiXCR, producing one record per CDR3 protein. Seen here are roughly 700,000 distinct CDR3 sequences, around 17% observed once, and the top ten hold about 20%. The source of this sequence is a male donor with ankylosing spondylitis. The rearrangement joins TRBV11-2 to TRBJ1-6, with 7 bases lining up with TRBD1. Sequencing was performed on blood, either unsorted or a sorted T cell fraction (not recorded which). This CDR3 reads CASSPGTADNSPLHF. Here the CDR3 DNA reads TGTGCCAGCAGCCCCGGGACAGCTGATAATTCACCCCTCCACTTT. Looking up the rest from reference TRBV11-2 and TRBJ1-6 gives the full variable domain: EAGVAQSPRYKIIEKRQSVAFWCNPISGHATLYWYQQILGQGPKLLIQFQNNGVVDDSQLPKDRFSAERLKGVDSTLKIQPAKLEDSAVYLCASSPGTADNSPLHFGNGTRLTVT.